This TCR beta chain was recorded in a study of T cells after yellow fever vaccination. Study background: Researchers used SMART-Seq v4 Ultra Low Input to prepare fractions that had low cell numbers.

With respect to this clonotype: What it binds is unknown. This could be a read error, since a much larger clone is one nucleotide away.

Overall study findings and caveats: The study re-detected most primary-vaccination clones after the booster (around 96% CD4, roughly 91% CD8).

TCR cDNA, made by 5'RACE template switching, carried an added universal primer site and UMIs. TCRdb re-analysed the 5' RACE reads in MiXCR, keeping a single row per CDR3 protein. The sample records more than 300,000 distinct CDR3 sequences, about 11% being singletons. Trimming pared 8 bases from V and 1 base from J, leaving 12 bases between. Germline CDR1 is SGHTA and CDR2 is FQGNSA. The CDR3 loop spans 15 amino acids. This clonotype was obtained from a young man who received the YFV17D yellow fever vaccine. The rearrangement joins TRBV7-2 to TRBJ2-6; perhaps D is TRBD1 or TRBD2 (5 bases each). The material was CD4+ T cells sorted from PBMCs, obtained 45 days after the yellow fever booster vaccination. The DNA for the CDR3 is TGTGCCAGCTCCTATTGGGGGTCTGGGGCCAACGTCCTGACTTTC. Amino acid sequence: CASSYWGSGANVLTF.